The 31 T cell receptor beta chains reported below all come from one sample, sequenced in a study of cytomegalovirus exposure and HLA in healthy donors (dated by TCRdb to about 2017). Libraries were made using the immunoSEQ multiplex PCR assay. For the multiplex PCR, a mixture combining 60 forward primers for TCR Vbeta segments and 13 reverse primers for TCR Jbeta segments was used. Here the immuneACCESS table is served through TCRdb, limited to in-frame sequences with V and J called. Missing clones are a known gap in these copies; in checked studies unresolved V genes cover under half, and the rest lacks a known reason. This sample lists about 90,000 clones; roughly 60% were detected once. About 5% of the sample is held by the ten biggest clonotypes. Sequencing was done on a sample of PBMCs. All receptors come from a woman aged 25 to 39 in good health and CMV-seropositive.

CDR3 DNA sequence: TGTGCCAGCAGCCAGATAGCGGGGGATAACTCCTACAATGAGCAGTTCTTC. Protein sequence: CASSQIAGDNSYNEQFF. The chain is built from TRBV14 and TRBJ2-1, with 9 positions matching TRBD2. Trimming at V came to 3 bases and at J to 0 bases, leaving 6 bases not matched to a gene. The CDR3 totals 17 residues. Germline assignment: CDR1 SGHDN and CDR2 FVKESK.

This clone was seen a handful of times. The CDR3 nucleotides read TGCGCCAGCAGTCACCCGGCAGGGGGCGAAGATCAGCCCCAGCATTTT. This translates into CASSHPAGGEDQPQHF. V usage is TRBV23-1 and J usage is TRBJ1-5, with TRBD1 matching 8 bases. TRBV23-1 is flagged as an ORF with uncertain function. V was clipped by 3 bases and J by 5 bases; unmatched bases: 9. The CDR3 runs to 16 residues.

This clone was seen a handful of times. The rearrangement uses TRBV9 and TRBJ2-7, with 7 nucleotides matching TRBD2. The V gene end was trimmed by 3 bases and the J gene end by 5 bases; junction bases not matched to a gene: 8. The germline V gene has CDR1 SGDLS and CDR2 YYNGEE. This CDR3 has 14 amino acids. The CDR3 protein is CASSGSGGTDEQYF. CDR3 DNA: TGTGCCAGCAGCGGGTCGGGGGGTACGGACGAGCAGTACTTC.

This chain links TRBV7-2 with TRBJ2-3; 10 bases map to TRBD1. Germline V gene sequence: CDR1 SGHTA, CDR2 FQGNSA. V was pared by 7 bases and J by 3 bases, with 7 bases of the junction left unmatched. This CDR3 region has 15 residues. The CDR3 DNA reads as TGTGCCAGCACCCTAAGACAGGGGGCAACAGATACGCAGTATTTT. Encoded protein: CASTLRQGATDTQYF.

The sample holds a few counts of this clone. The chain uses TRBV28 and TRBJ2-1; 8 bases agree with TRBD1. V lost 4 bases, J lost 4 bases, and 9 bases stayed unmatched. This CDR3 region has 16 residues. Per the germline V gene, CDR1 is MDHEN and CDR2 is SYDVKM. CDR3 in DNA: TGTGCCAGCAGTTCCACCCAGGGGGCGCGGTACAATGAGCAGTTCTTC. It encodes CASSSTQGARYNEQFF.

This chain links TRBV5-1 with TRBJ1-4; TRBD1 matches 8 bases. The CDR3 length is 14 residues. From germline, CDR1 is SGHRS and CDR2 YFSETQ. V lost 4 bases and J lost 6; bases outside the gene matches: 5. The CDR3 DNA reads TGCGCCAGCAGCACACTGACAGGGGATGAAAAACTGTTTTTT. Its translation: CASSTLTGDEKLFF.

The J gene is TRBJ1-5, the V gene TRBV2, with D perhaps matching TRBD1 (5 bases). Looked up from germline, CDR1 is SNHLY and CDR2 is FYNNEI. Trimming stripped 7 bases from V and 1 base from J, with 14 bases between. CDR3 length: 15 residues. Here the CDR3 reads CASKQVPSSNQPQHF. The CDR3 coding sequence is TGTGCCAGCAAACAGGTCCCGTCGAGCAATCAGCCCCAGCATTTT.

This sequence joins TRBV5-4 and TRBJ1-2; 12 bases are a match to TRBD1. The CDR3 covers 18 residues. V lost 0 bases and J lost 8; bases outside the gene matches: 14. The germline V gene has CDR1 SGHNT and CDR2 YYREEE (reference sequence). The CDR3 nucleotides read TGTGCCAGCAGCTTGGATGGGACAGGGGGCCCCCTCCACCGAGGCTACACCTTC. It translates to CASSLDGTGGPLHRGYTF.

The chain links TRBV6-5 to TRBJ2-5; 8 bases map to TRBD1. Germline lookup yields CDR1 MNHEY and CDR2 SVGAGI. The CDR3 runs 14 residues. The junction had 5 bases not matched to a gene; V was cut back by 3 bases and J by 5 bases. The CDR3 DNA reads as TGTGCCAGCAGTTATACAGGGGGTGGGGAGACCCAGTACTTC. It specifies CASSYTGGGETQYF.

V is TRBV19 and J is TRBJ2-1; TRBD1 agrees at 7 bases. This CDR3 has 15 amino acids. With 5 bases clipped from V and 5 bases from J, the junction kept 9 bases outside the gene matches. CDR1 is LNHDA, CDR2 SQIVND, per germline (reference sequence). The CDR3 is CASSARVQGNNEQFF. Written as DNA, the CDR3 is TGTGCCAGTAGTGCTCGGGTACAGGGGAACAATGAGCAGTTCTTC.

V usage is TRBV6-1 and J usage is TRBJ2-7; D uncertain. In germline, CDR1 is MNHNS, CDR2 SASEGT. V was trimmed by 0 bases and J by 6 bases, leaving 9 bases between them. This CDR3 is built from 13 residues. The CDR3 DNA reads TGTGCCAGCAGTGAAGCCGGTAATCGCGAGCAGTACTTC. Its translation: CASSEAGNREQYF.

The chain is built from TRBV11-3 and TRBJ2-7; 8 bases are shared with TRBD2. J gave up 0 bases and V 5 bases, and 6 bases lay outside the gene matches. Germline lookup yields CDR1 SGHNT and CDR2 YENEEA. The CDR3 extends over 15 amino acids. CDR3 DNA sequence: TGTGCCAGCAGCCTCGCGGGGGGCAACTCCTACGAGCAGTACTTC. Its protein is CASSLAGGNSYEQYF.

This sequence joins TRBV6-5 and TRBJ1-1; D unresolved. CDR1 is MNHEY, CDR2 SVGAGI, per germline. This CDR3 is 14 amino acids long. V was pared by 5 bases and J by 1 base, with 11 bases between. This CDR3 reads CASSPGTENTEAFF. The CDR3 nucleotides are TGTGCCAGCAGTCCCGGAACAGAGAACACTGAAGCTTTCTTT.

The chain joins TRBV30 to TRBJ2-5, with unresolved D. The CDR3 has 12 amino acids. V shed 0 bases and J shed 5 bases, with 7 bases lying between them. Germline V gene data show CDR1 as GTSNPN and CDR2 as SVGIG (reference sequence). Written as DNA, the CDR3 is TGTGCCTGGAGTGTACAGTGGGAGACCCAGTACTTC. Its translation: CAWSVQWETQYF.

This clone was counted only a few times. CDR3 residues: CASRPGKGTEAFF. CDR3 nucleotides: TGTGCCAGCAGGCCAGGGAAGGGGACTGAAGCTTTCTTT. This sequence joins TRBV28 and TRBJ1-1, with D tentatively TRBD1 (5 bases). The CDR3 is 13 residues long. CDR1 is MDHEN and CDR2 is SYDVKM in the germline V gene. Trimming left V 6 bases short and J 5 bases short, with 13 bases between.

The chain has TRBV11-2 and TRBJ2-3; no clear D gene. Trimming removed 5 bases at V and 0 bases at J, with 15 bases between. The CDR3 is made up of 16 amino acids. Per germline, CDR1 SGHAT and CDR2 FQNNGV. Here the CDR3 DNA reads TGTGCCAGCAGCCTGGAGCTCGGTTCTAGCACAGATACGCAGTATTTT. This translates into CASSLELGSSTDTQYF.

The chain is built from TRBV25-1 and TRBJ2-5; D remains ambiguous. This CDR3 has 13 amino acids. V was shortened by 9 bases and J by 7 bases, with 18 bases between the two germline ends. Germline loops: CDR1 MGHDK, CDR2 SYGVNS. The CDR3 bases are TGTGCCAGTAGGCGCGACTTCCGCGGGACCCAGTACTTC. This translates into CASRRDFRGTQYF. Complete variable domain (other parts from reference TRBV25-1 and TRBJ2-5): EADIYQTPRYLVIGTGKKITLECSQTMGHDKMYWYQQDPGMELHLIHYSYGVNSTEKGDLSSESTVSRIRTEHFPLTLESARPSHTSQYLCASRRDFRGTQYFGPGTRLLVL.

This clone has a handful of counts. The chain recombines TRBV7-9 with TRBJ1-6; 9 nucleotides line up with TRBD1. V shed 11 bases and J 3 bases; nucleotides not matched to a gene: 5. Looked up from germline, CDR1 is SEHNR and CDR2 is FQNEAQ (reference sequence). The CDR3 runs to 14 residues. The CDR3 protein is CAGGDRDYNSPLHF. In DNA, the CDR3 is TGTGCCGGGGGGGACAGGGACTATAATTCACCCCTCCACTTT.

This clone turned up a few times. The chain joins TRBV7-8 to TRBJ1-1, with TRBD1 as a possible D gene (5 bases). Germline values: CDR1 SGHVS, CDR2 FQNEAQ. The CDR3 is made up of 16 amino acids. Trimming left V 1 base short and J 1 base short, with 13 bases between. The CDR3 loop is CASSLGLVGPNTEAFF. The CDR3 region has the DNA TGTGCCAGCAGCTTAGGGCTAGTGGGGCCGAACACTGAAGCTTTCTTT. The full variable domain, with the rest looked up from reference TRBV7-8 and TRBJ1-1, is GAGVSQSPRYKVAKRGQDVALRCDPISGHVSLFWYQQALGQGPEFLTYFQNEAQLDKSGLPSDRFFAERPEGSVSTLKIQRTQQEDSAVYLCASSLGLVGPNTEAFFGQGTRLTVV.

With respect to this clone: It is likely a read error, because the conserved phenylalanine at the end of the CDR3 is missing. The genes are TRBV5-1 and TRBJ2-7; D might be TRBD2 (5 bases). Trimming took 3 bases from V and 6 from J, leaving 13 bases between them. This CDR3 region has 13 residues. CDR1 and CDR2 from the germline V gene are SGHRS and YFSETQ. This chain's CDR3 is CASSSQVGGEQYL. CDR3 coding DNA: TGCGCCAGCAGCTCTCAGGTCGGAGGCGAGCAGTACCTC.

The chain combines TRBV18 with TRBJ1-1; no definite D call. This CDR3 is built from 14 residues. Per germline, CDR1 KGHSH and CDR2 LQKENI. Trimming left V 3 bases short and J 5 bases short, with 13 bases between. DNA for the CDR3: TGTGCCAGCTCACCTCCCTCCGGGGTTACTGAAGCTTTCTTT. It translates to CASSPPSGVTEAFF. Based on the CDR3 plus reference TRBV18 and TRBJ1-1, the full variable domain is NAGVMQNPRHLVRRRGQEARLRCSPMKGHSHVYWYRQLPEEGLKFMVYLQKENIIDESGMPKERFSAEFPKEGPSILRIQQVVRGDSAAYFCASSPPSGVTEAFFGQGTRLTVV.

This chain's CDR3 is CASSHGTSANEQFF. The CDR3 region has the DNA TGTGCCAGCAGCCACGGGACTAGCGCCAATGAGCAGTTCTTC. The J gene is TRBJ2-1, the V gene TRBV7-3; 10 positions agree with TRBD2. Trimming at V came to 5 bases and at J to 6 bases, leaving 4 bases not matched to a gene. Germline V CDR1 and CDR2: SGHTA, FQGTGA. The CDR3 is 14 amino acids.

The chain couples TRBV5-1 to TRBJ2-5, with D maybe TRBD1 (7 bases). Germline CDR1 SGHRS, CDR2 YFSETQ. Trimming removed 4 bases at V and 7 bases at J, with 14 bases between. This CDR3 has 13 residues. CDR3 loop: CASSAGQKGTQYF. CDR3 DNA sequence: TGCGCCAGCAGCGCGGGACAGAAAGGGACCCAGTACTTC. Complete variable domain (other parts from reference TRBV5-1 and TRBJ2-5): KAGVTQTPRYLIKTRGQQVTLSCSPISGHRSVSWYQQTPGQGLQFLFEYFSETQRNKGNFPGRFSGRQFSNSRSEMNVSTLELGDSALYLCASSAGQKGTQYFGPGTRLLVL.

This clone was counted only a few times. A read error may produce the germline difference seen at one junction end. The rearrangement joins TRBV7-3 to TRBJ2-1, with TRBD2 matching 7 bases. CDR1 is SGHTA and CDR2 is FQGTGA in the germline V gene. This CDR3 contains 15 residues. The CDR3 protein is CASSRRGDPYNEQFF. The DNA for the CDR3 is TGTGCCAGCAGCCGACGGGGGGATCCCTATAATGAGCAGTTCTTC.

The chain has TRBV29-1 and TRBJ1-5; 7 nucleotides line up with TRBD1. In germline, CDR1 is SQVTM, CDR2 ANQGSEA. The junction had 6 bases not matched to a gene; V was cut back by 2 bases and J by 5 bases. The CDR3 length is 14 residues. CDR3 region: CSVEWTGKYQPQHF. In nucleotides, the CDR3 is TGCAGCGTTGAATGGACAGGTAAATATCAGCCCCAGCATTTT.

V gene TRBV6-1 combines with J gene TRBJ2-5; 7 bases fit TRBD1. CDR3 length: 15 amino acids. Germline trimming cut 6 bases from V and 4 bases from J; bases unmatched to any gene: 11. Germline values: CDR1 MNHNS, CDR2 SASEGT. This CDR3 is CASRKLQSGGETQYF. As DNA, the CDR3 is TGTGCCAGCAGGAAGTTACAGTCAGGGGGAGAGACCCAGTACTTC.

The gene calls are TRBV28 and TRBJ1-2, with 9 nucleotides matching TRBD1. V lost 8 bases to trimming and J lost 5 bases; unmatched junction nucleotides: 6. From germline, CDR1 is MDHEN and CDR2 SYDVKM. The CDR3 spans 13 residues. The CDR3 DNA reads as TGTGCCAGCGGACCAGGGACAGGGTATGGCTACACCTTC. Its translation: CASGPGTGYGYTF.

This clone was seen more than once but under ten times. This rearrangement joins TRBV4-3 to TRBJ1-5; maybe TRBD1 (6 bases). Trimming stripped 3 bases from V and 6 bases from J, with 9 bases between. The CDR3 has 13 residues. The germline V gene has CDR1 LGHNA and CDR2 YSLEER. The CDR3 is CASSQRGGQPQHF. CDR3 coding DNA: TGCGCCAGCAGCCAGAGGGGGGGTCAGCCCCAGCATTTT.

This chain joins TRBV7-8 and TRBJ2-5; possibly TRBD2 for D (6 bases). V dropped 2 bases and J dropped 4 bases, with 11 bases sitting between them. Germline V gene data show CDR1 as SGHVS and CDR2 as FQNEAQ. The length of the CDR3 is 14 residues. Written as DNA, the CDR3 is TGTGCCAGCAGCTTACCCCCGGGGGTAGAGACCCAGTACTTC. Translating gives CASSLPPGVETQYF.

The gene calls are TRBV5-1 and TRBJ2-3; D is ambiguous. Trimming took off 3 bases at V and 0 bases at J, with 11 bases between the two ends. The germline V gene encodes CDR1 SGHRS and CDR2 YFSETQ. The CDR3 covers 15 residues. The CDR3 region is CASSSTELSTDTQYF. The CDR3 bases are TGCGCCAGCAGCTCCACAGAGCTTAGCACAGATACGCAGTATTTT.

The chain couples TRBV2 to TRBJ1-1; D possibly corresponds to TRBD1 (5 bases). V dropped 8 bases and J dropped 1 base, with 11 bases sitting between them. CDR3 length: 13 amino acids. The germline V gene encodes CDR1 SNHLY and CDR2 FYNNEI. CDR3 nucleotide sequence: TGTGCCAGCTTTGATGGGGCGAACACTGAAGCTTTCTTT. Its protein is CASFDGANTEAFF.